The entry that follows covers one T cell receptor (beta chain) sequence. V shed 0 bases and J 4 bases; nucleotides not matched to a gene: 4. Per the germline V gene, CDR1 is SGHRS and CDR2 is YFSETQ. The CDR3 loop spans 15 amino acids. The sample originates from a study of cytomegalovirus exposure and HLA in healthy donors. Study in general: Within the Caucasian-associated ancestry cluster were roughly 82% of the 398 genotyped donors.

The donors were healthy bone marrow donors. PCR used 60 Vbeta primers and 13 Jbeta primers. TCRdb's table, derived via immunoSEQ multiplex PCR, lists solely in-frame clones and lacks some. The data show some 150,000 clones, around 90% seen once. Material for sequencing was PBMCs. This chain uses TRBV5-1 with TRBJ1-1; 9 bases fit TRBD1. This sequence was found in a woman aged 30 to 39 in good health and CMV-seronegative. The chain's CDR3 is CASSLVGQGSTEAFF. As DNA, the CDR3 is TGCGCCAGCAGCTTGGTGGGACAGGGTAGCACTGAAGCTTTCTTT.